This T cell receptor beta chain came from a study of OX40 agonist ivuxolimab in advanced cancers. Study-wide background: Patients were treated with intravenous ivuxolimab, dosed at 0.01 to 10 mg/kg and infused every 2 weeks. Study-level findings and limits: The work left the antigen specificity of expanded peripheral T cells undetermined. Among T cells, CD8+ cells averaged more expanded clones than CD4+ cells. Among the lowest peripheral clonal expansion occurred in 0.1-3.0 mg/kg partial responders.

Remarks on this clone: Its specificity is not known.

Clones were read by immunoSEQ multiplex PCR, and TCRdb kept only the in-frame ones, dropping some. The sample consists of about 100,000 clones, around 94% of them appearing once. Germline V lookup: CDR1 SGHRS, CDR2 YFSETQ. This CDR3 region has 15 residues. Trimming pared 7 bases from V and 0 bases from J, leaving 16 bases between. Material: CD4+ or CD8+ T cells sorted from blood, obtained in a trial of the OX40 agonist ivuxolimab. The chain joins TRBV5-1 to TRBJ1-2; D gene uncertain. The source is an adult with an advanced solid tumor such as melanoma, head and neck, liver or kidney cancer. The CDR3 is CASGLPGGSNYGYTF. CDR3 DNA sequence: TGCGCCAGCGGGTTACCGGGAGGGTCTAACTATGGCTACACCTTC.